This TCR beta chain was observed in a study of CD8 T cells in Susac syndrome. After extraction with the RNeasy kit, roughly 0.5 to 1 ug of the RNA was reverse transcribed using random hexamers. A single record per CDR3 protein comes from TCRdb applying MiXCR to the immunoSEQ multiplex PCR reads. Seen here are roughly 200,000 distinct CDR3 sequences, over 90% observed once, and the top ten hold 0.082%. This clonotype was picked up one time. This CDR3 is 13 amino acids long. The V gene lost 4 bases and the J gene lost 6 bases, with 15 bases spanning the gap. Germline V gives CDR1 DFQATT, CDR2 SNEGSKA (reference sequence).

The V and J genes are TRBV20-1 and TRBJ2-5; TRBD2 might be the D (6 bases). The sample consisted of CD4+ T cells from PBMCs. The TCR comes from a human donor with multiple sclerosis. The CDR3 is CSATPGLAKTQYF. CDR3 nucleotides: TGCAGTGCTACCCCGGGACTTGCTAAGACCCAGTACTTC.